This entry concerns a single T cell receptor (beta chain). This entry belongs to a study of T cells in Graves' hyperthyroidism and ophthalmopathy. With V trimmed by 7 bases and J by 0 bases, 7 bases remained unmatched. The CDR3 covers 15 residues. Germline CDR1 and CDR2: LNHDA and SQIVND (reference sequence). Using RNA transcripts as the source, TCR beta CDR3 regions were amplified. HTBI primers were employed in a first-round RT-PCR of the TCR CDR3. TCRdb recomputed calls from the multiplex PCR reads with MiXCR, one row per CDR3 protein. This table holds about 560,000 distinct CDR3 sequences, about half found once.

Specimen: peripheral blood or thyroid tissue (not recorded which). This receptor was taken from a woman aged 18-29 years with Graves' hyperthyroidism. The chain recombines TRBV19 with TRBJ2-7; 9 bases agree with TRBD1. CDR3 amino acids: CASMPTGGYSYEQYF. As DNA, the CDR3 is TGTGCCAGTATGCCTACAGGGGGCTACTCCTACGAGCAGTACTTC.